The T cell receptor (beta chain) described here comes from a study of blood T cell repertoires in COVID-19. Study-wide background: From the United States, Italy and Spain came samples of acute and convalescent COVID-19. The cDNA or gDNA used as material had been derived from T cells, B-cell-depleted T cells, or PBMCs.

Authors' processing steps: Amplification with reference gene primers provided the estimates of nucleated cell counts. Libraries were prepared by immunoSEQ multiplex PCR; TCRdb keeps only in-frame clonotypes and omits some of them. V and J calls plus clone size are reproduced from that table; the DNA served to infer D and trimming. The sample consists of 30,000 to 45,000 clones, roughly 90% of them appearing once. This CDR3 comprises 16 residues. CDR1 and CDR2 from the germline V gene are LGHDT and YNNKEL (reference sequence). Trimming shortened V by 1 base and J by 7 bases, and 16 bases separated the two germline ends.

Sequences were obtained from peripheral blood. The chain has TRBV3-1 (or the pseudogene TRBV3-2) and TRBJ1-4; D call uncertain. The clonotype comes from a man between 70 and 80 years old with acute or convalescent COVID-19. DNA for the CDR3: TGTGCCAGCAGCCAAGTCCTGTGGTCCTCGGGTGAAAAACTGTTTTTT. Amino acids: CASSQVLWSSGEKLFF.